Listed below are T cell receptor beta chains from one sample, sequenced in a study of CD8+CD57+ T cells in acquired aplastic anemia. TCRdb redid the calling of the reads with MiXCR, one entry per CDR3 protein. Of more than 150,000 distinct CDR3 sequences in the sample, about 45% were seen once. Specimen: sorted CD4+, CD8+, or CD8+CD57+ T cells (not recorded which) from PBMCs. The receptors were sampled from a human donor with aplastic anemia. Both conserved end residues are trimmed from each CDR3.

V	CDR3
TRBV29-1	SSRAGVGQPQH
TRBV20-1	SAPSGTNTGELF
TRBV10-2	ASMLAGGNNEQF
TRBV19	ASSIAPTGDYGYT
TRBV15	ATSPGTGTYEQY
TRBV7-2	ASSRGLGQPQH
TRBV15	ATSPGGNTEAF
TRBV12-3/TRBV12-4	ASSLITANTEAF
TRBV7-2	ASSLATGTGGLGGYT
TRBV5-4	ASSIGGGDKF
TRBV9	ASRQGHGYT
TRBV7-2	ASSAETGRYEQY
TRBV7-2	ASSLGWRTQY
TRBV20-1	SAEGTREGDTQY
TRBV14	ASSQVGVGNYGYT
TRBV4-1	ASSQSTTGNYGYT
TRBV2	ASSPDRVPEPF
TRBV10-3	AISESRGAGANVLT
TRBV29-1	SVAGTSGSSDTQY
TRBV12-3/TRBV12-4	ASSFSLGVGSPLH
TRBV2	ASIGGEKLF
TRBV19	ASSTWGASNQPQH
TRBV7-2	ASSTRLKKLF
TRBV19	ASSRTGTSGYT
TRBV29-1	SVEVGVNTEAF
TRBV9	ASSVGDREGTEAF
TRBV7-6	ASSLGGHPAYEQY
TRBV15	ATSRVGGSAKNIQY
TRBV19	ASSISRNTGELF
TRBV19	ASRGQEETQY
TRBV25-1	ASSLSPNTEAF
TRBV12-3/TRBV12-4	ASSSLAYGYT
TRBV25-1	ASQEPGGTEAF
TRBV11-2	ASSLRPDNSNQPQH
TRBV10-1	ASSESRTGGVTQY
TRBV6-1	ASSEVMTIGPGYT
TRBV5-4	ASSSPLGKSAREGYT
TRBV27	ASVGRGDNEQF
TRBV6-1	ASSGDRGPDEQF
TRBV9	ASSVGTASTDTQY
TRBV14	ASSPGGQGFEQY
TRBV7-9	ASSLEGGAYEQY
TRBV12-3/TRBV12-4	ASSRNTGELF
TRBV19	ASSFRQVEAF
TRBV15	ATSSGLADTDTQY
TRBV2	ASSRDRVTNGYT
TRBV7-2	ASSRDTANYGYT
TRBV12-3/TRBV12-4	ASSFYVAGGQHRSDTQY
TRBV7-2	ASSLAGRGGDSPLH
TRBV9	ASSAQASGPSTDTQY
TRBV12-3/TRBV12-4	ASRLDRNTEAL
TRBV10-1	ASKALTGWWMNIQY
TRBV6-1	ASAKALAVMNTGELF
TRBV11-1	ASSSGISGTGNGYT
TRBV29-1	SVDSAYGYT